This is a list of T cell receptor beta chains from one sample in a study of T cell responses to AZD1222 COVID-19 vaccine. Assay used: immunoSEQ multiplex PCR; TCRdb lists only in-frame clones, some missing. The table lists some 99,000 clones, 84% of them singletons. Specimen: peripheral blood, collected 28 days after the second AZD1222 dose. These receptors all come from an adult who received the AZD1222 COVID-19 vaccine. CDR3s include the opening cysteine and the closing phenylalanine or tryptophan. The D gene is left open where the match is weak. Not every row has a clone size; where given, it reads once, few, many or a size class.

>TRBV7-8|-|18|TRBJ1-6|TRBD1
TGTGCCAGCAGCTTAGAGGGACAGGGGGCCGCTTATAATTCACCCCTCCACTTT
CASSLEGQGAAYNSPLHF
>TRBV7-2|-|15|TRBJ2-1|TRBD1
TGTGCCAGCAGCCACGACAGGGGGCAAAGTAATGAGCAGTTCTTC
CASSHDRGQSNEQFF
>TRBV6-5|-|12|TRBJ1-2|-
TGTGCCAGCAGTTCCGACAGATCCGGCTACACCTTC
CASSSDRSGYTF
>TRBV5-4|-|14|TRBJ1-1|-
TGTGCCAGCAGCTTCACCACCCGGAACACTGAAGCTTTCTTT
CASSFTTRNTEAFF
>TRBV6-5|-|16|TRBJ2-7|-
TGTGCCAGCAGTTACTCGAAAGGCGTCCCAATCTACGAGCAGTACTTC
CASSYSKGVPIYEQYF
>TRBV5-1|-|14|TRBJ2-5|TRBD2
TGCGCCAGCAGCTTGCTAGGTCCGGGAGGGAACCAGTACTTC
CASSLLGPGGNQYF
>TRBV27|-|16|TRBJ2-3|TRBD2
TGTGCCAGCAGCCGTATCCGGGGGGGGGCTATTGATACGCAGTATTTT
CASSRIRGGAIDTQYF
>TRBV11-3|few|13|TRBJ1-5|-
TGTGCCAGCAGCTACGAATTGGGTCAGCCCCAGCATTTT
CASSYELGQPQHF
>TRBV11-3|-|18|TRBJ1-1|-
TGTGCCAGCAGCTTAGTAAGGGGACGGGCCTTCATGAACACTGAAGCTTTCTTT
CASSLVRGRAFMNTEAFF
>TRBV25-1|-|11|TRBJ2-7|-
TGTGCCAGCAGTGCACGCTACGAGCAGTACTTC
CASSARYEQYF
>TRBV6-5|-|15|TRBJ1-5|-
TGTGCCAGCAGTTACACGGGATCGGGCAATCAGCCCCAGCATTTT
CASSYTGSGNQPQHF
>TRBV6-2/TRBV6-3|-|16|TRBJ2-4|-
TGTGCCAGCAGCCCGAATGGAGAGTTAGCCAAAAACATTCAGTACTTC
CASSPNGELAKNIQYF
>TRBV7-6|-|17|TRBJ2-3|-
TGTGCCAGCAGCTTCGGGAAGACTTCCTCTAGCACAGATACGCAGTATTTT
CASSFGKTSSSTDTQYF
>TRBV10-3|-|11|TRBJ1-1|-
TGTGCCGCGGGCGTAGGAACTGAAGCTTTCTTT
CAAGVGTEAFF
>TRBV5-1|few|14|TRBJ1-2|-
TGCGCCAGCAGCTTAGAGTCGAAGAGCTATGGCTACACCTTC
CASSLESKSYGYTF